Given below is one TCR beta chain in context. Its antigen is still unknown. Making use of molecular barcodes, quantitative 5'-RACE generated TCR beta libraries. TCRdb called the 5' RACE reads again in MiXCR, with one record for every CDR3 protein. Here the sample spans around 120,000 distinct CDR3 sequences, roughly an eighth being singletons. The sample belongs to a study of CD8 T cells in ankylosing spondylitis. Overall study results and limits: Reported data indicate significant enrichment of disease-linked clones within matched ankylosing spondylitis synovial fluid.

Trimming removed 5 bases at V and 2 bases at J, with 5 bases between. Germline CDR1 reads DFQATT; CDR2 reads SNEGSKA (reference sequence). This CDR3 contains 11 residues. Sequenced: blood, either unsorted or a sorted T cell fraction (not recorded which). The chain combines TRBV20-1 with TRBJ2-3; no reliable D call. The sequence was collected from a female donor with ankylosing spondylitis or in good health (not recorded which). The CDR3 loop reads CSASDTDTQYF. CDR3 bases: TGCAGTGCTTCTGACACAGATACGCAGTATTTT.